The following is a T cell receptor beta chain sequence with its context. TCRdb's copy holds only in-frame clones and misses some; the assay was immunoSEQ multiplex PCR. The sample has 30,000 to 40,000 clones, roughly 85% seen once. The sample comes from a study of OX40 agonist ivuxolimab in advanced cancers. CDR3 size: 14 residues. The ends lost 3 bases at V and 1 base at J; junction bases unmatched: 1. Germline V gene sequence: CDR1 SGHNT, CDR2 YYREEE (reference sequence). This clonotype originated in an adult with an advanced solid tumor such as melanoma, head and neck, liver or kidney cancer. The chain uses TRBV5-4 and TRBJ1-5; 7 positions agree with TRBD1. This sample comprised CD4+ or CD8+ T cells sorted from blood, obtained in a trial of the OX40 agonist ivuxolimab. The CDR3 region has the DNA TGTGCCAGCAGCTCGGACAGGAGCAATCAGCCCCAGCATTTT. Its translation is CASSSDRSNQPQHF.